Described below is a single T cell receptor (beta chain) sequence and its context. Its antigen is not identified. An end of the junction does not agree with germline; a read error may underlie this. Sequencing was at survey level. The table came from immunoSEQ multiplex PCR; TCRdb's copy has only in-frame clones and leaves some out. This table holds about 50,000 clones, approximately 80% found once. Per the germline V gene, CDR1 is LNHDA and CDR2 is SQIVND (reference sequence). The CDR3 spans 13 residues. The source of the sample is a study of fetal regulatory T cell absence and autoimmunity. General observations from the study: Cord blood and pancreas showed broadly similar TRB gene family usage. The oligoclonal enrichment was interpreted as supporting antigen-driven pancreatic autoimmunity before birth in IPEX syndrome.

This sequence originates from a newborn boy with IPEX syndrome. The chain uses TRBV19 and TRBJ2-4, with 8 bases matching TRBD2. The sequencing sample was made of cord blood. The chain's CDR3 is CASRIAGKNIQYF. The DNA for the CDR3 is TGTGCCAGTAGGATAGCGGGAAAAAACATTCAGTACTTC. Looking up the rest from reference TRBV19 and TRBJ2-4 gives the full variable domain: DGGITQSPKYLFRKEGQNVTLSCEQNLNHDAMYWYRQDPGQGLRLIYYSQIVNDFQKGDIAEGYSVSREKKESFPLTVTSAQKNPTAFYLCASRIAGKNIQYFGAGTRLSVL.